This T cell receptor beta chain was captured in a study of control samples from healthy donors and cancer patients. CDR1 and CDR2 (germline): SGDLS, YYNGEE. This CDR3 region has 13 residues. The V gene lost 5 bases and the J gene lost 5 bases, with 8 bases spanning the gap. The assay was immunoSEQ multiplex PCR, and TCRdb's table has in-frame clones only and misses some. The repertoire consists of 400,000 to 500,000 clones, with about nine tenths occurring once and the leading ten covering about 6.3%. The TCR sequence derives from a man aged 35 to 55 with head and neck cancer. Sequenced: PBMCs. This rearrangement joins TRBV9 to TRBJ1-6, with D possibly matching TRBD1 (5 bases). CDR3 bases: TGTGCCAGCAGTCGACAGAATAATTCACCCCTCCACTTT. Its translation: CASSRQNNSPLHF. The full variable domain, its missing parts supplied by reference TRBV9 and TRBJ1-6, is DSGVTQTPKHLITATGQRVTLRCSPRSGDLSVYWYQQSLDQGLQFLIQYYNGEERAKGNILERFSAQQFPDLHSELNLSSLELGDSALYFCASSRQNNSPLHFGNGTRLTVT.